A selection of T cell receptor beta chains follows, all from one sample in a study of low-dose radiotherapy and immunotherapy resistance in tumors. TCRdb analysed the reads with MiXCR anew, one entry per CDR3 protein. The sample contains tens of thousands of distinct CDR3 sequences, less than 20% of which appear only once. The sample was PBMCs, taken after low-dose radiotherapy plus immunotherapy. The receptors were sampled from a male donor with prostate cancer. Each CDR3 is given with its conserved first and last residue. A D gene is named only where the DNA matches it firmly. Clone size, where shown, is once, few, many, or a class for clones that have expanded.

clone_size	d_call	j_call	v_call	cdr3_aa	cdr3_nt
many	NA	TRBJ2-7	TRBV5-4	CASSLGGRERNEQYF	TGTGCCAGCAGCTTGGGAGGGCGGGAACGCAACGAGCAGTACTTC
many	NA	TRBJ1-6	TRBV20-1	CSASFGTDLNSPLHF	TGCAGTGCTAGTTTCGGGACGGACCTTAATTCACCCCTCCACTTT
many	NA	TRBJ2-1	TRBV7-9	CASSFGGLYNEQFF	TGTGCCAGCAGCTTCGGCGGACTGTACAATGAGCAGTTCTTC
many	TRBD1	TRBJ1-1	TRBV18	CASSPIRGLETEAFF	TGTGCCAGCTCGCCGATCAGGGGGCTGGAAACTGAAGCTTTCTTT
NA	TRBD2	TRBJ2-7	TRBV9	CASSLGLAGRYEQYF	TGTGCCAGCAGCCTAGGACTAGCGGGAAGATACGAGCAGTACTTC
many	TRBD1	TRBJ1-1	TRBV6-2/TRBV6-3	CASSRRPGTVMNTEAFF	TGTGCCAGCAGCCGCCGTCCCGGGACAGTGATGAACACTGAAGCTTTCTTT
many	NA	TRBJ2-1	TRBV27	CASSFGGGGHYNEQFF	TGTGCCAGCAGTTTTGGCGGAGGGGGTCACTACAATGAGCAGTTCTTC
many	NA	TRBJ2-7	TRBV18	CASTPRDSYEQYF	TGTGCCAGCACGCCAAGGGACTCCTACGAGCAGTACTTC
many	NA	TRBJ2-7	TRBV3-1	CASSQASPYEQYF	TGTGCCAGCAGCCAAGCTTCTCCTTACGAGCAGTACTTC
NA	TRBD1	TRBJ1-5	TRBV10-3	CAISEPGQGAWQPQHF	TGTGCCATCAGTGAGCCGGGACAGGGGGCCTGGCAGCCCCAGCATTTT